These T cell receptor beta chains were read from a single sample in a study of blood T cells in healthy people across ages. In TCRdb, the 5' RACE reads were re-called with MiXCR into one record per CDR3 protein. The sample includes around 1,500,000 distinct CDR3 sequences, approximately 28% of them seen just once. Specimen: blood. Receptors originate from a woman aged 25-40 years in good health. The CDR3 runs from the conserved cysteine through the conserved F or W. D genes are given only for firm matches. Expanded clones are given a class, and other clones once, few, many or no size at all.

d_call clone_size j_call v_call cdr3_nt cdr3_aa
TRBD1 . TRBJ2-2 TRBV9 TGTGCCAGCAGCCCCCGCGACAGGGCCGCCGGGGAGCTGTTTTTT CASSPRDRAAGELFF
TRBD2 few TRBJ2-1 TRBV10-3 TGTGCCATCGGTTCTATGGGGGGGGGCTACAATGAGCAGTTCTTC CAIGSMGGGYNEQFF
. many TRBJ2-1 TRBV29-1 TGCAGCGTTTTGGTCACTGAGCAGTTCTTC CSVLVTEQFF
. few TRBJ1-1 TRBV20-1 TGCAGTGCTAGAGCAGGGGCCTCTGAAGCTTTCTTT CSARAGASEAFF
. many TRBJ1-2 TRBV28 TGTGCCAGCAGTTTAACTGGCGGTAGCTATGGCTACACCTTC CASSLTGGSYGYTF
. many TRBJ2-1 TRBV9 TGTGCCAGCAGCGTAAGCGGAGGGGACTACAATGAGCAGTTCTTC CASSVSGGDYNEQFF
. . TRBJ1-1 TRBV20-1 TGCAGTGCCACCGGAGAGTACACTGAAGCTTTCTTT CSATGEYTEAFF
. few TRBJ2-5 TRBV6-1 TGTGCCAGCAGCCGTGAAGGGGCCCGCTTAGAGACCCAGTACTTC CASSREGARLETQYF
. . TRBJ1-5 TRBV5-1 TGCGCCAGCAGCGCTGGGACCCCCAATCAGCCCCAGCATTTT CASSAGTPNQPQHF
. once TRBJ2-2 TRBV7-6 TGTGCCAGCAGCTTATCGTGGCAGGAAAACACCGGGGAGCTGTTTTTT CASSLSWQENTGELFF
. . TRBJ2-1 TRBV12-3/TRBV12-4 TGTGCCAGCAGTGCCCGCCATGAGCAGTTCTTC CASSARHEQFF
TRBD1 . TRBJ2-7 TRBV4-2 TGTGCCAGCAGCTACGGGACAGGGGGCGTCGAGCAGTACTTC CASSYGTGGVEQYF
. many TRBJ2-3 TRBV29-1 TGCAGCGTTGCCGCAGGGGCAGGGGATACGCAGTATTTT CSVAAGAGDTQYF
TRBD2 . TRBJ2-1 TRBV12-3/TRBV12-4 TGTGCCAGCAGGCGACTAGCGGGAGAGGACAATGAGCAGTTCTTC CASRRLAGEDNEQFF
. . TRBJ2-1 TRBV11-3 TGTGCCAGCAGTACCGGCGCGTCCCGTACGGATGAGCAGTTCTTC CASSTGASRTDEQFF
. . TRBJ1-1 TRBV20-1 TGCAGTGCTAGAGCCCCGGAGGGGACGGGCACTGAAGCTTTCTTT CSARAPEGTGTEAFF
TRBD1 . TRBJ1-6 TRBV4-3 TGCGCCAGCAGCCAAGGGACAGGGGAGGGGAATTCACCCCTCCACTTT CASSQGTGEGNSPLHF
. . TRBJ1-2 TRBV7-2 TGTGCCAGCAGCTCCCCCCTGGGGAACTATGGCTACACCTTC CASSSPLGNYGYTF
. many TRBJ2-7 TRBV18 TGTGCCAGCTCACGTGACAGTGCCGGCGAGCAGTACTTC CASSRDSAGEQYF
. few TRBJ2-1 TRBV24-1 TGTGCCACCAGTGACCCATGGACTTCTAACAATGAGCAGTTCTTC CATSDPWTSNNEQFF
. once TRBJ2-2 TRBV20-1 TGCAGTGCTAGAGATCGCAGGGCAGGGGACACCGGGGAGCTGTTTTTT CSARDRRAGDTGELFF
. few TRBJ2-2 TRBV2 TGTGCCAGCAGGGCAGACACCGGGGAGCTGTTTTTT CASRADTGELFF
. few TRBJ2-7 TRBV7-9 TGTGCCAGCAGCTGGGAGGGGGGTTCCTACGAGCAGTACTTC CASSWEGGSYEQYF
. . TRBJ2-5 TRBV7-2 TGTGCCAGCAGCCAAAGCGGACTGCAAGAGACCCAGTACTTC CASSQSGLQETQYF
. few TRBJ2-7 TRBV20-1 TGCAGTGCTACCTCGAACAGGGTGTACGAGCAGTACTTC CSATSNRVYEQYF
. . TRBJ2-1 TRBV6-6 TGTGCCAGCAGTTATAGGGGCGTCGACAATGAGCAGTTCTTC CASSYRGVDNEQFF
. many TRBJ2-7 TRBV7-6 TGTGCCAGCAGCATCGGAACTAACCCGGGACTCTCCGAGCAGTACTTC CASSIGTNPGLSEQYF
TRBD2 . TRBJ2-5 TRBV7-3 TGTGCCAGCAGCTTAAATGCGGGGGGGCCGAGTGAGCAGTACTTC CASSLNAGGPSEQYF
TRBD2 many TRBJ2-5 TRBV12-3/TRBV12-4 TGTGCCAGCAGTTTTGACGGGAGGGAGACCCAGTACTTC CASSFDGRETQYF
. . TRBJ2-3 TRBV5-1 TGCGCCAGCCGGACGACAGCCGCAGATACGCAGTATTTT CASRTTAADTQYF
. many TRBJ2-6 TRBV11-2 TGTGCCAGCAGCTCAGTTCTTGGGGCCAACGTCCTGACTTTC CASSSVLGANVLTF
. many TRBJ2-7 TRBV9 TGTGCCAGCAGCGTAGTCCTAGCGACGGAGCAGTACTTC CASSVVLATEQYF
. . TRBJ2-7 TRBV7-2 TGTGCCAGCAGCTTTGGAAGGGACCCCTACGAGCAGTACTTC CASSFGRDPYEQYF
TRBD2 few TRBJ2-5 TRBV2 TGTGCCAGCAGTGATACGTCTAGCGGGGGAGAGACCCAGTACTTC CASSDTSSGGETQYF
. . TRBJ2-7 TRBV27 TGTGCCAGCAGTTTTCAATCTACGGGGGCCCACTCCTACGAGCAGTACTTC CASSFQSTGAHSYEQYF
TRBD2 few TRBJ2-1 TRBV6-1 TGTGCCAGCTACTCGGGACTAGCGGGATACAATGAGCAGTTCTTC CASYSGLAGYNEQFF
TRBD1 few TRBJ2-1 TRBV7-2 TGTGCCAGCAGCCCCCGGGACAGGGGTTTCAATGAGCAGTTCTTC CASSPRDRGFNEQFF
TRBD2 few TRBJ2-1 TRBV7-6 TGTGCCAGCAGCTCTATACTAGCGGACAATGAGCAGTTCTTC CASSSILADNEQFF
TRBD1 . TRBJ2-5 TRBV30 TGTGCCTGGAGACGGGACAGGAACATTCAAGAGACCCAGTACTTC CAWRRDRNIQETQYF